This is a list of T cell receptor beta chains from one sample in a study of cytomegalovirus exposure and HLA in healthy donors. Sequencing used immunoSEQ multiplex PCR; TCRdb keeps in-frame clones, though not all of them. Of some 110,000 clones in the sample, about 80% were seen once. Sequences were obtained from PBMCs. Receptors were obtained from a man aged 35-49 years in good health and CMV-seropositive. Both conserved end residues are part of each CDR3. D genes are given only for firm matches. Rows may omit the clone size; those that give it use once, few, many or a size class.

TRBV7-8	.	.	TRBJ1-1	CASSSRENTEAFF	TGTGCCAGCAGCAGCCGGGAGAACACTGAAGCTTTCTTT
TRBV19	TRBD2	.	TRBJ2-5	CASSSTSGAGETQYF	TGTGCCAGTAGTTCCACTAGCGGGGCCGGAGAGACCCAGTACTTC
TRBV30	.	.	TRBJ2-4	CAWSGGPSIAKNIQYF	TGTGCCTGGAGTGGAGGCCCAAGTATAGCCAAAAACATTCAGTACTTC
TRBV9	TRBD2	.	TRBJ2-7	CASSVSGGDSYEQYF	TGTGCCAGCAGCGTTAGCGGGGGGGACTCCTACGAGCAGTACTTC
TRBV19	.	.	TRBJ1-2	CASSAGTGTTGYTF	TGTGCCAGTAGTGCGGGCACCGGGACAACGGGCTACACCTTC
TRBV4-1	.	.	TRBJ2-6	CASSQDLGGAGANVLTF	TGCGCCAGCAGCCAAGATTTAGGAGGGGCTGGGGCCAACGTCCTGACTTTC
TRBV5-1	TRBD1	once	TRBJ1-1	CASSPKTGGTEAFF	TGCGCCAGCAGCCCGAAGACAGGGGGCACTGAAGCTTTCTTT
TRBV9	.	few	TRBJ2-3	CASSVGGSTDTQYF	TGTGCCAGCAGCGTCGGAGGGAGCACAGATACGCAGTATTTT
TRBV5-5	TRBD1	few	TRBJ2-7	CASRPWTGEYYEQYF	TGTGCCAGCAGGCCGTGGACAGGGGAGTACTACGAGCAGTACTTC
TRBV19	.	.	TRBJ1-1	CASWGRRNTEAFF	TGTGCCAGTTGGGGGCGCCGGAACACTGAAGCTTTCTTT
TRBV7-8	.	few	TRBJ2-4	CASSLDTALAKNIQYF	TGTGCCAGCAGCTTAGATACAGCCCTAGCCAAAAACATTCAGTACTTC
TRBV5-4	TRBD2	.	TRBJ2-6	CASSGTSGDSGANVLTF	TGTGCCAGCAGCGGTACTAGCGGGGACTCTGGGGCCAACGTCCTGACTTTC
TRBV6-1	.	.	TRBJ1-2	CASSPKQGNYGYTF	TGTGCCAGCAGTCCCAAACAGGGTAACTATGGCTACACCTTC
TRBV5-4	TRBD2	once	TRBJ2-2	CALTSGGPNTGELFF	TGTGCCTTAACTAGCGGGGGACCGAACACCGGGGAGCTGTTTTTT
TRBV6-1	.	.	TRBJ1-4	CASSGLTDHNEKLFF	TGTGCCAGCAGTGGACTGACAGACCATAATGAAAAACTGTTTTTT
TRBV7-2	TRBD1	few	TRBJ1-3	CASSFRTGRGNTIYF	TGTGCCAGCAGCTTCCGGACAGGGAGAGGAAACACCATATATTTT
TRBV5-8	TRBD1	.	TRBJ2-2	CASSSRDRVRTGELFF	TGTGCCAGCAGCTCCCGGGACAGGGTTCGGACCGGGGAGCTGTTTTTT
TRBV7-2	.	.	TRBJ2-7	CASSLYRDSYEQYF	TGTGCCAGCAGCTTATACAGGGACTCCTACGAGCAGTACTTC
TRBV7-2	TRBD2	.	TRBJ2-1	CASSFGTSGGTNEQFF	TGTGCCAGCAGCTTTGGGACTAGCGGGGGTACAAATGAGCAGTTCTTC
TRBV7-9	.	.	TRBJ1-1	CASSPPSNTEAFF	TGTGCCAGCAGCCCCCCTTCGAACACTGAAGCTTTCTTT
TRBV7-2	TRBD2	.	TRBJ2-5	CASSLEGGGAGEQYF	TGTGCCAGCAGCTTAGAGGGCGGGGGGGCGGGGGAGCAGTACTTC
TRBV6-5	.	few	TRBJ2-3	CASSYSEASTDTQYF	TGTGCCAGCAGTTACTCAGAGGCGAGCACAGATACGCAGTATTTT
TRBV9	TRBD1	.	TRBJ2-1	CASSPRTGGDNEQFF	TGTGCCAGCAGCCCCCGGACAGGGGGCGACAATGAGCAGTTCTTC
TRBV7-9	.	.	TRBJ1-5	CASSLVFGTPTDSNQPQHF	TGTGCCAGCAGCTTAGTTTTCGGGACACCCACCGATAGCAATCAGCCCCAGCATTTT
TRBV9	.	once	TRBJ2-1	CASSVVSSSYNEQFF	TGTGCCAGCAGCGTAGTTTCCAGCTCCTACAATGAGCAGTTCTTC
TRBV6-1	.	.	TRBJ1-1	CATLANTEAFF	TGTGCCACCCTGGCCAACACTGAAGCTTTCTTT
TRBV4-2	TRBD1	.	TRBJ2-7	CASSHRTGHEQYF	TGTGCCAGCAGCCATCGGACAGGTCACGAGCAGTACTTC
TRBV4-1	.	.	TRBJ1-5	CASSQPFGNQPQHF	TGCGCCAGCAGCCAACCGTTTGGCAATCAGCCCCAGCATTTT
TRBV5-6	TRBD1	.	TRBJ2-7	CASSPVLGQGSYEQYF	TGTGCCAGCAGCCCGGTATTGGGACAGGGCTCCTACGAGCAGTACTTC
TRBV19	.	few	TRBJ1-5	CASSIWGDSNQPQHF	TGTGCCAGTAGTATATGGGGCGATAGCAATCAGCCCCAGCATTTT
TRBV4-3	.	.	TRBJ2-3	CASSQDIALEGGGYTDTQYF	TGCGCCAGCAGCCAAGATATAGCCCTCGAAGGCGGAGGGTACACAGATACGCAGTATTTT
TRBV2	.	.	TRBJ1-5	CASRPTGSNQPQHF	TGTGCCAGCAGGCCCACAGGGTCCAATCAGCCCCAGCATTTT
TRBV4-1	.	.	TRBJ1-1	CASSQEVSRGTEAFF	TGCGCCAGCAGCCAAGAAGTTTCCCGGGGCACTGAAGCTTTCTTT
TRBV6-5	.	.	TRBJ1-3	CASSEKGARNTIYF	TGTGCCAGCAGTGAAAAAGGGGCCAGAAACACCATATATTTT
TRBV28	TRBD1	.	TRBJ1-1	CASSSGFGQGRAFF	TGTGCCAGCAGTTCCGGATTCGGACAGGGCCGAGCTTTCTTT
TRBV7-7	.	once	TRBJ2-7	CASSLVSVSYEQYF	TGTGCTAGCAGCTTAGTGTCGGTTTCCTACGAGCAGTACTTC
TRBV18	TRBD1	.	TRBJ2-3	CASSPLYSYRGKSTDTQYF	TGTGCCAGCTCACCATTGTATTCGTACAGGGGGAAGAGCACAGATACGCAGTATTTT
TRBV30	.	.	TRBJ2-7	CAWSGPGTGSYEQYF	TGTGCCTGGAGTGGTCCCGGTACAGGATCCTACGAGCAGTACTTC
TRBV6-6	.	.	TRBJ1-2	CASSRIRGGYGYTF	TGTGCCAGCAGCCGCATCCGGGGTGGCTATGGCTACACCTTC
TRBV7-2	TRBD2	.	TRBJ2-1	CASTTPGLAGGSSYNEQFF	TGTGCCAGCACCACACCGGGACTAGCGGGGGGGAGCTCCTACAATGAGCAGTTCTTC
TRBV2	TRBD2	.	TRBJ2-7	CASSLSGGAGEQYF	TGTGCCAGCAGTCTTAGCGGGGGGGCAGGCGAGCAGTACTTC
TRBV7-9	TRBD2	.	TRBJ2-1	CASSFPSGGYNEQFF	TGTGCCAGCAGCTTCCCTAGCGGGGGGTACAATGAGCAGTTCTTC